This TCR beta chain was retrieved from a study of beta chain features in type 1 diabetes. Notes on the study in general: All four CD4+ subsets of Type 1 diabetes patients contained TCRB CDR3s that were moderately but significantly shorter.

Details on this clone: Antigen specificity is unknown.

This CDR3 is built from 14 residues. Germline lookup yields CDR1 SGDLS and CDR2 YYNGEE. With 0 bases removed from V and 9 bases from J, the gap between germline ends came to 10 bases. Expressed TCRB transcripts were sequenced, since all the RNA that had been isolated was reverse transcribed. Sequenced by immunoSEQ multiplex PCR; TCRdb stores in-frame clones only, minus some. The sample contains about 400,000 clones, over 9.5% of which appear only once. This receptor was obtained from a woman between 18 and 29 years old with type 1 diabetes. Source material: naive CD4+ T cells from blood. The rearrangement links TRBV9 to TRBJ1-6; tentatively, D is TRBD1 (5 bases). The CDR3 region is CASSVGGGSSPLHF. For the CDR3, the DNA is TGTGCCAGCAGCGTAGGCGGGGGGAGTTCACCCCTCCACTTT. The entire variable domain, with the rest obtained from reference TRBV9 and TRBJ1-6, is as follows: DSGVTQTPKHLITATGQRVTLRCSPRSGDLSVYWYQQSLDQGLQFLIQYYNGEERAKGNILERFSAQQFPDLHSELNLSSLELGDSALYFCASSVGGGSSPLHFGNGTRLTVT.